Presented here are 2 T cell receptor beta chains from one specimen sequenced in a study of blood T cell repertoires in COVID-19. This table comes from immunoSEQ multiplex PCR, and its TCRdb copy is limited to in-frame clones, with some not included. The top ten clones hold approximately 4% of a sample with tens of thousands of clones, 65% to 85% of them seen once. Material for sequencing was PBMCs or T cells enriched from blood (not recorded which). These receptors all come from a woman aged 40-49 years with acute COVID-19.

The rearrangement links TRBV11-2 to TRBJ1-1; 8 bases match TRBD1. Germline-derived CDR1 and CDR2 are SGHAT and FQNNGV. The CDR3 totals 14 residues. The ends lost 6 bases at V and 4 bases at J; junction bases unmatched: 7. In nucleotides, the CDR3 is TGTGCCAGCAGGACAGGGGTCGTTGGCACTGAAGCTTTCTTT. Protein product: CASRTGVVGTEAFF.

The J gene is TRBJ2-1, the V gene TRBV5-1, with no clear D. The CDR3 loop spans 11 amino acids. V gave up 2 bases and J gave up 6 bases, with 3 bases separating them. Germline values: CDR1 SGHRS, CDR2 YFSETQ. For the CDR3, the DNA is TGCGCCAGCAGCTTCTCCAATGAGCAGTTCTTC. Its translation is CASSFSNEQFF.